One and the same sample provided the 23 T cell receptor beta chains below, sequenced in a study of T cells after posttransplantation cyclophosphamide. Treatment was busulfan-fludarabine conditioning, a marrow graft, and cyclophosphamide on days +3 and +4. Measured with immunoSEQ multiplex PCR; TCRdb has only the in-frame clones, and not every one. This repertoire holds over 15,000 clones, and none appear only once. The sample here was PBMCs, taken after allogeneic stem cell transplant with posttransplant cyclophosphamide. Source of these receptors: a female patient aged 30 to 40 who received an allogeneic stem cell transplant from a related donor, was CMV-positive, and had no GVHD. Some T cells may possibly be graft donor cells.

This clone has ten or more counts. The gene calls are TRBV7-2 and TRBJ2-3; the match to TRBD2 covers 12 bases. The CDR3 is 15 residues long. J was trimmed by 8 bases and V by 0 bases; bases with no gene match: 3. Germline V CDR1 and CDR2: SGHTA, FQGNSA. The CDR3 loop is CASSLATSGSGTQYF. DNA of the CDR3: TGTGCCAGCAGCTTAGCGACTAGCGGGAGTGGTACGCAGTATTTT. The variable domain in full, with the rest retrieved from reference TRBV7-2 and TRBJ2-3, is GAGVSQSPSNKVTEKGKDVELRCDPISGHTALYWYRQSLGQGLEFLIYFQGNSAPDKSGLPSDRFSAERTGGSVSTLTIQRTQQEDSAVYLCASSLATSGSGTQYFGPGTRLTVL.

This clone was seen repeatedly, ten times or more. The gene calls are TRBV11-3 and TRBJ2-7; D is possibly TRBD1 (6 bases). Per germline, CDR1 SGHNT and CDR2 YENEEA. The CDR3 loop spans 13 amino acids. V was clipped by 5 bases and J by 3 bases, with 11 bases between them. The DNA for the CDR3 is TGTGCCAGCAGCCCCGGACAGTTCTACGAGCAGTACTTC. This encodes CASSPGQFYEQYF.

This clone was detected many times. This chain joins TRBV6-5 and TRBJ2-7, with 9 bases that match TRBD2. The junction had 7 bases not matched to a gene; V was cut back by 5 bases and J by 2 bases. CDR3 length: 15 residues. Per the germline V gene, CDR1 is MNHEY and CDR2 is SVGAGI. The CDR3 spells CASSRASGVPYEQYF. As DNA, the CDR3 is TGTGCCAGCAGTAGGGCTAGCGGGGTCCCCTACGAGCAGTACTTC.

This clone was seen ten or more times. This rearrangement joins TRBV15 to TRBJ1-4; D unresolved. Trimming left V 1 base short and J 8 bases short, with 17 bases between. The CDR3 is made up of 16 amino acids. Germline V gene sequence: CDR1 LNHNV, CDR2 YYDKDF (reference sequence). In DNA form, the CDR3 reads TGTGCCACCAGCAGAGCGGTCGGAGCGTTGCGGGAAAAACTGTTTTTT. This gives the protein CATSRAVGALREKLFF.

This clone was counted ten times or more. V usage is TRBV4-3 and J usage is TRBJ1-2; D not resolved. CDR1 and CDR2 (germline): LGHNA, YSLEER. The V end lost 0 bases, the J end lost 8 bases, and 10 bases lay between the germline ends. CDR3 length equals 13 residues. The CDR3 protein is CASSQERSRGYTF. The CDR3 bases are TGCGCCAGCAGCCAAGAGAGGTCCCGGGGCTACACCTTC.

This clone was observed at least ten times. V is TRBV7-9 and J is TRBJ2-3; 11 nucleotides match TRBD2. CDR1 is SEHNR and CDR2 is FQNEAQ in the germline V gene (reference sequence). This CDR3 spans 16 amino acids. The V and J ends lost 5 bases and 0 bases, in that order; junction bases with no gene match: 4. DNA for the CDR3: TGTGCCAGCAGCCGAAGGACTAGCGGGAGCACAGATACGCAGTATTTT. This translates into CASSRRTSGSTDTQYF.

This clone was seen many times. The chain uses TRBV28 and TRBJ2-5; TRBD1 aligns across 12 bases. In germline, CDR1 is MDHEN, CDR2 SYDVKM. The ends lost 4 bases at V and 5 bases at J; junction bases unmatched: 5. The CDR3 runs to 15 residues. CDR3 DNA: TGTGCCAGCAGTTACGGGACAGGGGGCCGGGAGACCCAGTACTTC. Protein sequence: CASSYGTGGRETQYF.

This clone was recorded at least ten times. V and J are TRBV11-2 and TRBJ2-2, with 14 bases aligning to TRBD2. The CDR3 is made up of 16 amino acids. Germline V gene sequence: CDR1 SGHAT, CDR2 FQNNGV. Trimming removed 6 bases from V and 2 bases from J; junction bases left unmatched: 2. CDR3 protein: CASRTSGRANTGELFF. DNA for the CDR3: TGTGCCAGCAGGACTAGCGGGAGGGCCAACACCGGGGAGCTGTTTTTT. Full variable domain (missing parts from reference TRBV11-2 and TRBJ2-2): EAGVAQSPRYKIIEKRQSVAFWCNPISGHATLYWYQQILGQGPKLLIQFQNNGVVDDSQLPKDRFSAERLKGVDSTLKIQPAKLEDSAVYLCASRTSGRANTGELFFGEGSRLTVL.

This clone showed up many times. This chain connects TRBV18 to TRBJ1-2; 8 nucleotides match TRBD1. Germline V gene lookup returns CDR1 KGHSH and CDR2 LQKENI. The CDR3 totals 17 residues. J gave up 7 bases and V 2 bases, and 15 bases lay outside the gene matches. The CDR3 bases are TGTGCCAGCTCACCATCCGCGGGACAGGCCTTTTCCGGTGGCTACACCTTC. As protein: CASSPSAGQAFSGGYTF.

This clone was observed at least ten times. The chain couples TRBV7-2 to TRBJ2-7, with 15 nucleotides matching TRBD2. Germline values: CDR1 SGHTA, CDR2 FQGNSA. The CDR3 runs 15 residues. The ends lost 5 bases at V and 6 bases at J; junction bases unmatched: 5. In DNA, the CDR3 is TGTGCCAGCAGCCGGACTAGCGGGAGGGTTGCCGAGCAGTACTTC. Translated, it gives CASSRTSGRVAEQYF.

For the CDR3, the DNA is TGTGCCTGGAGTGTAATGCGACCCACGGGGAATTCACCCCTCCACTTT. The encoded protein is CAWSVMRPTGNSPLHF. The V gene is TRBV30, the J gene TRBJ1-6; D is ambiguous. The germline V gene has CDR1 GTSNPN and CDR2 SVGIG (reference sequence). V was cut by 0 bases and J by 7 bases, with 16 bases left in between. CDR3 length: 16 residues.

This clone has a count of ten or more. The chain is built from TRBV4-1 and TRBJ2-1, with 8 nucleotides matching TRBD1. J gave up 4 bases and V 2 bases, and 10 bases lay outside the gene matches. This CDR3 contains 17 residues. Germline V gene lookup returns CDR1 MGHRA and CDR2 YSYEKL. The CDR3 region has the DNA TGCGCCAGCAGCCAAAGGACAGGGACAATTTTGTACAATGAGCAGTTCTTC. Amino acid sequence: CASSQRTGTILYNEQFF.

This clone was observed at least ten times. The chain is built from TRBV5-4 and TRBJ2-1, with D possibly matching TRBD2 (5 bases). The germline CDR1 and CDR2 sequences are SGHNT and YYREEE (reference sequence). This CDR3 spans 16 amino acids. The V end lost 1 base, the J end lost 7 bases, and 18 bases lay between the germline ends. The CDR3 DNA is TGTGCCAGCAGCTTGATGACGTCTAGAGCGGTTAATGAGCAGTTCTTC. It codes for CASSLMTSRAVNEQFF.

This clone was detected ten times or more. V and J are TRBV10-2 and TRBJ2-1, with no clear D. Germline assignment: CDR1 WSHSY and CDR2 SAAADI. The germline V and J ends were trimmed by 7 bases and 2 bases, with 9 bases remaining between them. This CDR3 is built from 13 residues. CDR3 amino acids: CASKSPAYNEQFF. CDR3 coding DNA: TGCGCCAGCAAAAGCCCCGCCTACAATGAGCAGTTCTTC.

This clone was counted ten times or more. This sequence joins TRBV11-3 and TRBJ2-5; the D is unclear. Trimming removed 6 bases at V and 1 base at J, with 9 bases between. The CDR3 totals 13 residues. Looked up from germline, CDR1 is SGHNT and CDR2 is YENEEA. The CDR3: CASSARFQETQYF. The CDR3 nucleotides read TGTGCCAGCAGTGCTAGGTTCCAAGAGACCCAGTACTTC.

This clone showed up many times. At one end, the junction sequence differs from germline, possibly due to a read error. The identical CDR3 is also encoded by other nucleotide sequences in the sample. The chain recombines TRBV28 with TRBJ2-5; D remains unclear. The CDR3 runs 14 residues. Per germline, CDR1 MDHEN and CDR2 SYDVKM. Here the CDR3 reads CASSAAGQVETQYF. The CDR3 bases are TGTGCAAGCAGTGCCGCAGGCCAAGTGGAGACCCAGTACTTC. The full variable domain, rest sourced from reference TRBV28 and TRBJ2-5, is DVKVTQSSRYLVKRTGEKVFLECVQDMDHENMFWYRQDPGLGLRLIYFSYDVKMKEKGDIPEGYSVSREKKERFSLILESASTNQTSMYLCASSAAGQVETQYFGPGTRLLVL.

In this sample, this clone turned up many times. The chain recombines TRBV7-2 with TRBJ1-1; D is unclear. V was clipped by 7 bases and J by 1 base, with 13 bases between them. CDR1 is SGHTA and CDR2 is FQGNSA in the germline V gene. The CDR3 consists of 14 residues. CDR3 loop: CASTLSAGNTEAFF. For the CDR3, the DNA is TGTGCCAGCACCTTGTCGGCAGGGAACACTGAAGCTTTCTTT.

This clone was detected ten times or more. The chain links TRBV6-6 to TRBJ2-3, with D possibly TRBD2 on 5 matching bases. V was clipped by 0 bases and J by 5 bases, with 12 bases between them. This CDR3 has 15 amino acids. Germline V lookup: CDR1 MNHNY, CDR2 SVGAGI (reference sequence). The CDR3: CASSYSTWGVDTQYF. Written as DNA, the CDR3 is TGTGCCAGCAGTTACTCGACCTGGGGAGTAGATACGCAGTATTTT.

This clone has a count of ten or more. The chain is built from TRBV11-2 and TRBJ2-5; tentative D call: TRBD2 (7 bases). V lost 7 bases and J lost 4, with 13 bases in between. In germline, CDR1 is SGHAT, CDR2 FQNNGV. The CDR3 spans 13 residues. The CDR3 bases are TGTGCCAGCATGGAGGGAGGGGGAGAGACCCAGTACTTC. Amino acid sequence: CASMEGGGETQYF.

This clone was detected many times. Written as DNA, the CDR3 is TGTGCCAGCAGCCCCCTACAGGGGAATCGCTACGAGCAGTACTTC. It is translated as CASSPLQGNRYEQYF. The chain has TRBV5-6 and TRBJ2-7, with 7 bases fitting TRBD1. CDR3 length: 15 amino acids. V was clipped by 4 bases and J by 3 bases; unmatched bases: 10. Per the germline V gene, CDR1 is SGHDT and CDR2 is YYEEEE.

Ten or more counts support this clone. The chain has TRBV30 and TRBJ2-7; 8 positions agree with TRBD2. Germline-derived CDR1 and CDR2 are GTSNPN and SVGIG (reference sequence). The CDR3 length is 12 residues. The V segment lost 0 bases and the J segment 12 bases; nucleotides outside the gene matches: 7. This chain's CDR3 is CAWSVKRGHRYF. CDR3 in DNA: TGTGCCTGGAGTGTAAAGCGGGGGCATCGGTACTTC.

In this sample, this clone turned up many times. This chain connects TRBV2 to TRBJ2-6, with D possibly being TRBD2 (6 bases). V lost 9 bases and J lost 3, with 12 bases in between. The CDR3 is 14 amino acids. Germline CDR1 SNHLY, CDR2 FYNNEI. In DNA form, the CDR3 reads TGTGCCAGGGGTCGGGGAGGTGGGGCCAACGTCCTGACTTTC. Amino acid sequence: CARGRGGGANVLTF.

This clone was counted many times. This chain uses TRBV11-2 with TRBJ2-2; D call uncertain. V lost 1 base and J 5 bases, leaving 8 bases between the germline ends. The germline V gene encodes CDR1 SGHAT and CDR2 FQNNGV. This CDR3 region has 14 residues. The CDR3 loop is CASSLAPGTGELFF. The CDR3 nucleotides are TGTGCCAGCAGCTTAGCTCCGGGTACCGGGGAGCTGTTTTTT.